The 30 T cell receptor beta chains in this list originate from one sample, sequenced in a study of cytomegalovirus exposure and HLA in healthy donors. The PCR had 60 Vbeta and 13 Jbeta primers. The protocol was immunoSEQ multiplex PCR, while the TCRdb copy is restricted to in-frame clones and leaves out a portion. In the table there are about 190,000 clones, about 81% of which are singletons. The sequencing sample was made of PBMCs. The receptors were gathered from a man aged 25 to 40 in good health and CMV-seropositive.

The chain joins TRBV4-2 to TRBJ1-2; no firm D call. V dropped 5 bases and J dropped 3 bases, with 7 bases sitting between them. Germline V gene data show CDR1 as LGHNA and CDR2 as YNFKEQ. The CDR3 has 12 amino acids. In nucleotides, the CDR3 is TGTGCCAGCAGCGGCGGAGACTATGGCTACACCTTC. Translating it yields CASSGGDYGYTF.

On this clone: Within the sample, other DNA sequences also encode this same CDR3. This sequence joins TRBV18 and TRBJ2-7, with TRBD2 identical over 14 bases. This CDR3 has 15 residues. CDR1 KGHSH and CDR2 LQKENI come from the germline V gene. The J segment lost 3 bases and the V segment lost 3 bases, leaving 1 base of the junction unmatched. CDR3 in DNA: TGTGCCAGCTCACCTGGACTAGCGGGAGGCTACGAGCAGTACTTC. Protein product: CASSPGLAGGYEQYF.

The V call is TRBV7-9, the J call TRBJ1-1; D may be TRBD1 (5 bases). Trimming removed 6 bases from V and 11 bases from J, with 13 bases in between. The CDR3 sequence is 11 residues long. Germline CDR1 is SEHNR and CDR2 is FQNEAQ (reference sequence). CDR3 amino acids: CASSKGQGAFF. The CDR3 nucleotides are TGTGCCAGCAGTAAGGGGCAAGGGGCTTTCTTT. Variable domain in full (rest from reference TRBV7-9 and TRBJ1-1): DTGVSQNPRHKITKRGQNVTFRCDPISEHNRLYWYRQTLGQGPEFLTYFQNEAQLEKSRLLSDRFSAERPKGSFSTLEIQRTEQGDSAMYLCASSKGQGAFFGQGTRLTVV.

The chain recombines TRBV6-1 with TRBJ2-7; D remains unclear. CDR3 size: 15 residues. The ends were cut back, 4 bases at V and 5 bases at J, with 18 bases in the middle. CDR1 and CDR2 (germline): MNHNS, SASEGT. The CDR3 region has the DNA TGTGCCAGCAGTGCCCCGGCGGCTCCCCGGGACGAGCAGTACTTC. It specifies CASSAPAAPRDEQYF.

This clone was detected only once. The V call is TRBV7-2, the J call TRBJ1-5; D gene ambiguous. The V and J ends lost 1 base and 7 bases respectively, with 11 bases between them. Germline V gene data show CDR1 as SGHTA and CDR2 as FQGNSA. The CDR3 is 14 residues long. The CDR3 protein is CASSLVIEFQPQHF. The CDR3 nucleotides read TGTGCCAGCAGCTTAGTAATAGAATTCCAGCCCCAGCATTTT.

V and J are TRBV18 and TRBJ2-7, with 10 bases fitting TRBD1. V shed 3 bases, J shed 4 bases, and the junction held 6 bases outside the gene matches. The CDR3 covers 15 residues. Germline values: CDR1 KGHSH, CDR2 LQKENI. The CDR3 spells CASSPYGTGVYEQYF. The CDR3 nucleotides read TGTGCCAGCTCACCCTATGGGACAGGGGTGTACGAGCAGTACTTC.

The rearrangement links TRBV19 to TRBJ2-1, with D perhaps TRBD2 (6 bases). Trimming took off 2 bases at V and 4 bases at J, with 15 bases between the two ends. Germline-derived CDR1 and CDR2 are LNHDA and SQIVND (reference sequence). This CDR3 contains 16 residues. CDR3 residues: CASSIKGLSQYNEQFF. For the CDR3, the DNA is TGTGCCAGTAGTATAAAGGGACTCTCACAATACAATGAGCAGTTCTTC.

J is TRBJ2-1 and V is TRBV4-3; the match to TRBD1 covers 8 bases. Trimming removed 1 base from V and 4 bases from J; junction bases left unmatched: 9. Germline values: CDR1 LGHNA, CDR2 YSLEER. This CDR3 has 17 residues. CDR3 nucleotides: TGCGCCAGCAGCCAAGGGGCCGGGACAGGAGGATACAATGAGCAGTTCTTC. Translation: CASSQGAGTGGYNEQFF.

The J gene is TRBJ2-7, the V gene TRBV6-1; D possibly corresponds to TRBD2 (5 bases). The germline V gene has CDR1 MNHNS and CDR2 SASEGT. The ends were cut back, 7 bases at V and 5 bases at J, with 15 bases in the middle. The CDR3 is made up of 13 amino acids. The CDR3 sequence is CASNTRSLNEQYF. In DNA form, the CDR3 reads TGTGCCAGCAACACTAGGTCTCTTAACGAGCAGTACTTC.

The chain's CDR3 is CASSSDSGTGPLLGYTF. CDR3 bases: TGTGCCAGCTCAAGTGATTCCGGGACAGGCCCTTTACTGGGCTACACCTTC. The chain is built from TRBV18 and TRBJ1-2; 8 bases match TRBD1. The germline V gene encodes CDR1 KGHSH and CDR2 LQKENI. The junction had 19 bases not matched to a gene; V was cut back by 5 bases and J by 8 bases. The CDR3 is 17 amino acids.

The chain is built from TRBV5-1 and TRBJ2-7; D is undetermined. Germline assignment: CDR1 SGHRS and CDR2 YFSETQ. Trimming stripped 1 base from V and 2 bases from J, with 7 bases between. This CDR3 has 13 residues. The CDR3 is CASSLPGTYEQYF. The CDR3 nucleotides are TGCGCCAGCAGCTTGCCAGGTACCTACGAGCAGTACTTC.

The count of this clone is one. This chain connects TRBV19 to TRBJ2-6; D might be TRBD1 (6 bases). CDR1 LNHDA and CDR2 SQIVND come from the germline V gene (reference sequence). The V gene lost 4 bases and the J gene lost 0 bases, with 13 bases spanning the gap. The CDR3 contains 17 residues. The CDR3 coding sequence is TGTGCCAGTAGTAGACAGGCGGCGCGCTCTGGGGCCAACGTCCTGACTTTC. Its protein product is CASSRQAARSGANVLTF.

This chain uses TRBV27 with TRBJ2-3, with TRBD2 matching 10 bases. V was pared by 5 bases and J by 2 bases, with 7 bases of the junction left unmatched. The germline V gene has CDR1 MNHEY and CDR2 SMNVEV (reference sequence). The CDR3 runs to 16 residues. DNA for the CDR3: TGTGCCAGCAGTGCCCCAACTAGCGGGGTCACAGATACGCAGTATTTT. Translating gives CASSAPTSGVTDTQYF.

The chain couples TRBV6-1 to TRBJ2-1, with D possibly matching TRBD2 (6 bases). This CDR3 contains 15 residues. Germline V gene data show CDR1 as MNHNS and CDR2 as SASEGT. V was clipped by 4 bases and J by 1 base, with 11 bases between them. The CDR3 loop is CASSASGTSYNEQFF. In DNA, the CDR3 is TGTGCCAGCAGTGCCTCCGGGACTTCCTACAATGAGCAGTTCTTC.

The chain joins TRBV9 to TRBJ2-1; 11 nucleotides line up with TRBD2. The junction had 1 base not matched to a gene; V was cut back by 0 bases and J by 2 bases. The CDR3 contains 16 residues. Germline CDR1 and CDR2: SGDLS and YYNGEE. The CDR3 nucleotides are TGTGCCAGCAGCGTAGTAGCGGGAGGGGCCTACAATGAGCAGTTCTTC. Amino acids: CASSVVAGGAYNEQFF.

In its sample, this clone was seen a few times. V usage is TRBV5-6 and J usage is TRBJ1-4; D gene uncertain. Germline V lookup: CDR1 SGHDT, CDR2 YYEEEE. CDR3 size: 15 residues. Trimming stripped 6 bases from V and 2 bases from J, with 14 bases between. The CDR3 loop is CASKRRAGTNEKLFF. In nucleotides, the CDR3 is TGTGCCAGCAAGCGGCGTGCTGGGACTAATGAAAAACTGTTTTTT.

This clone was seen a handful of times. This chain links TRBV14 with TRBJ1-2, with 8 bases that match TRBD1. CDR1 is SGHDN, CDR2 FVKESK, per germline. The length of the CDR3 is 15 residues. V was pared by 6 bases and J by 5 bases, with 11 bases of the junction left unmatched. This chain's CDR3 is CASSRTGNLYYGYTF. The DNA of the CDR3 is TGTGCCAGCAGTCGGACAGGGAACCTTTATTATGGCTACACCTTC.

This sequence joins TRBV13 and TRBJ2-7; 7 positions agree with TRBD1. J lost 5 bases, V lost 0 bases, and 7 bases had no gene match. CDR3 length equals 15 residues. Germline V gene sequence: CDR1 PRHDT, CDR2 FYEKMQ (reference sequence). As DNA, the CDR3 is TGTGCCAGCAGCTTAGGCACTACTAGGGGGCACGAGCAGTACTTC. Protein sequence: CASSLGTTRGHEQYF.

Here the CDR3 reads CASSHPGEGGEQFF. The DNA of the CDR3 is TGTGCCAGCAGCCATCCGGGAGAGGGTGGTGAGCAGTTCTTC. The chain recombines TRBV4-2 with TRBJ2-1, with D possibly matching TRBD2 (6 bases). In germline, CDR1 is LGHNA, CDR2 YNFKEQ. Trimming removed 3 bases at V and 9 bases at J, with 15 bases between. The CDR3 spans 14 residues.

This chain connects TRBV19 to TRBJ2-6; D call uncertain. Per the germline V gene, CDR1 is LNHDA and CDR2 is SQIVND (reference sequence). Trimming took 1 base from V and 3 from J, leaving 7 bases between them. The CDR3 is 15 residues long. The CDR3 DNA reads as TGTGCCAGTAGTATAGGGTCGGTTGGGGCCAACGTCCTGACTTTC. Its translation: CASSIGSVGANVLTF. The full variable domain, rest sourced from reference TRBV19 and TRBJ2-6, is DGGITQSPKYLFRKEGQNVTLSCEQNLNHDAMYWYRQDPGQGLRLIYYSQIVNDFQKGDIAEGYSVSREKKESFPLTVTSAQKNPTAFYLCASSIGSVGANVLTFGAGSRLTVL.

This chain connects TRBV9 to TRBJ2-3; 9 bases map to TRBD1. V gave up 4 bases and J gave up 5 bases; unmatched junction bases: 8. The CDR3 is made up of 15 amino acids. In germline, CDR1 is SGDLS, CDR2 YYNGEE. Written as DNA, the CDR3 is TGTGCCAGCAGCCCCCTCGGGACAGGGCAAGATACGCAGTATTTT. Translation: CASSPLGTGQDTQYF.

The chain uses TRBV18 and TRBJ2-1; D may be TRBD2 (5 bases). Trimming removed 5 bases at V and 2 bases at J, with 7 bases between. CDR1 and CDR2 from the germline V gene are KGHSH and LQKENI. This CDR3 is 13 amino acids long. For the CDR3, the DNA is TGTGCCAGCTCAGGTAGCGCCTACAATGAGCAGTTCTTC. Translating gives CASSGSAYNEQFF.

The genes are TRBV18 and TRBJ1-1; the match to TRBD1 covers 9 bases. Germline values: CDR1 KGHSH, CDR2 LQKENI. V lost 9 bases, J lost 3 bases, and 8 bases stayed unmatched. This CDR3 has 14 residues. CDR3 bases: TGTGCCAGTTCTACAGGGGGCGCGGACACTGAAGCTTTCTTT. This translates into CASSTGGADTEAFF.

The gene calls are TRBV30 and TRBJ1-5; D might be TRBD1 (5 bases). The CDR3 loop spans 15 amino acids. V was shortened by 1 base and J by 0 bases, with 10 bases between the two germline ends. Germline V gene sequence: CDR1 GTSNPN, CDR2 SVGIG (reference sequence). The CDR3 nucleotides are TGTGCCTGGAGTGGACCGGGGGTTAGCAATCAGCCCCAGCATTTT. It codes for CAWSGPGVSNQPQHF.

The rearrangement joins TRBV5-1 to TRBJ2-2, with 11 positions matching TRBD2. Germline V gene data show CDR1 as SGHRS and CDR2 as YFSETQ. V dropped 4 bases and J dropped 4; count of bases not matched to a gene: 3. The CDR3 is made up of 15 amino acids. The CDR3, as DNA: TGCGCCAGCAGCAGCCTAGCGGGGGGCACCGGGGAGCTGTTTTTT. It codes for CASSSLAGGTGELFF.

This clone showed up just a few times. J is TRBJ2-7 and V is TRBV10-3; 9 bases fit TRBD1. J gave up 7 bases and V 6 bases, and 13 bases lay outside the gene matches. The CDR3 spans 15 residues. Per germline, CDR1 ENHRY and CDR2 SYGVKD. In nucleotides, the CDR3 is TGTGCCATCAGCAAAAGCGACGGGACAGGGAGGGAGCAGTACTTC. It codes for CAISKSDGTGREQYF.

J is TRBJ1-3 and V is TRBV9; D remains unclear. Germline loops: CDR1 SGDLS, CDR2 YYNGEE. The CDR3 contains 13 residues. Trimming cost V 4 bases and J 7 bases, with 12 bases left between them. This chain's CDR3 is CASSQRSGNTIYF. DNA of the CDR3: TGTGCCAGCAGCCAGAGGTCCGGGAACACCATATATTTT.

J is TRBJ1-1 and V is TRBV6-1, with D hard to call. The CDR3 extends over 14 amino acids. Trimming removed 7 bases from V and 2 bases from J, with 14 bases in between. Germline CDR1 is MNHNS and CDR2 is SASEGT. CDR3 region: CASTKAQLNTEAFF. For the CDR3, the DNA is TGTGCCAGCACGAAGGCACAGTTAAACACTGAAGCTTTCTTT.

This sequence joins TRBV9 and TRBJ2-5, with D perhaps matching TRBD1 (6 bases). Between the trimmed V and J ends, which lost 0 bases and 5 bases, there was a span of 17 bases. CDR1 is SGDLS and CDR2 is YYNGEE in the germline V gene. The CDR3 is 16 amino acids. CDR3 DNA: TGTGCCAGCAGCGTAGAGGGGGAACAGGGTTGGGAGACCCAGTACTTC. As protein: CASSVEGEQGWETQYF.

CDR3 nucleotides: TGTGCCAGCAGCTTAACTGGCGGTGAAAAACTGTTTTTT. Amino acids: CASSLTGGEKLFF. V and J are TRBV7-9 and TRBJ1-4; no clear D. There are 13 residues in the CDR3. CDR1 SEHNR and CDR2 FQNEAQ come from the germline V gene (reference sequence). The V gene lost 2 bases and the J gene lost 7 bases, with 8 bases spanning the gap.